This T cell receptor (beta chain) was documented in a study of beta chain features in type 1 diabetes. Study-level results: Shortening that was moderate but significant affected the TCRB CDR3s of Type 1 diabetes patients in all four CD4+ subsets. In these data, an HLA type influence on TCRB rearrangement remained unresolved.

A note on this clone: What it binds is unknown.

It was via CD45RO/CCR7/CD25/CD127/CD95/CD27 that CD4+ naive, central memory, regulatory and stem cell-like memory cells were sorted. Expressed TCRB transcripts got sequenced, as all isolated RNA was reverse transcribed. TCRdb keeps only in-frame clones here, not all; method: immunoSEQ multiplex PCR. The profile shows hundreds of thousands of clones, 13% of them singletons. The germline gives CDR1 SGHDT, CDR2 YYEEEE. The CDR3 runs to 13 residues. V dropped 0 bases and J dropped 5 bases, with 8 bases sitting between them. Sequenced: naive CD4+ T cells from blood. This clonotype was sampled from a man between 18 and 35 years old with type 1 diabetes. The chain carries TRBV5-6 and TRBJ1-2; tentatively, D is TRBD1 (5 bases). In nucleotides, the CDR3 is TGTGCCAGCAGCTTGGTTCAGGGATATGGCTACACCTTC. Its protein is CASSLVQGYGYTF.